This T cell receptor beta chain was retrieved from a study of cytomegalovirus exposure and HLA in healthy donors (dated by TCRdb to about 2017). Describing the broader study: In an earlier analysis of roughly 590 of the donors, 276 Gb of sequence data and 100 million or so unique TCR beta sequences from about 190 million T cells were reported. Around 330 gigabases of sequencing data and approximately 91 million unique TCR sequences made up an early release that covered some 640 HLA-typed donors. Of the 398 genotyped donors, over 65% fell in the genetic ancestry cluster associated with self-reported Caucasian donors. The aim of the study was to test whether cataloging public T cell receptors could identify signatures of past pathogen exposure. The study profiled the T cell repertoires of approximately 700 subjects by immunosequencing and related them to cytomegalovirus serostatus. Along with the roughly 670-subject first cohort, a separate validation cohort of 120 different subjects was used. The study combined high-throughput TCR immunosequencing, statistical association of individual TCRs with disease status, and machine learning to predict cytomegalovirus infection status. To study patterns of TCR occurrence, a later analysis re-analyzed previously published TCR beta repertoires from several hundred donors and added high-resolution HLA genotyping. Rather than drawing on any new phenotypic data, the later analysis identified candidate immune exposures from TCR beta sequences and the way those sequences occurred across donors. An earlier analysis of around 540 of the donors applied high-throughput TCR beta sequencing to assess whether each TCR beta V gene segment acted as functional or pseudogenic. Donor age, sex, ethnicity and CMV serostatus were collected together with the repertoire data. Genome-wide SNP genotypes for about three fifths of the roughly 700 donors were used in a later genetic analysis, which treated that subset as a discovery cohort. Every discovery cohort repertoire had been produced on one sequencing platform. HLA typing included class I and class II loci at four-digit resolution. Typing coverage varied by locus: roughly 629-630 donors for A, B, C, DRB1 and DQB1; roughly 560 for DQA1; over 600 for DPA1; roughly 450 for DPB1. Four to six DR-DQ haplotypes were handled as single units for association and clustering because linkage in the cohort was strong. Among roughly 400 genotyped donors of the cohort, an average of approximately 240,000 unique TCR beta nucleotide sequences was sequenced per donor, of which approximately 19% were non-productive.

In total, 666 healthy bone marrow donors made up the cohort. Cohort members were all nominally healthy when sampled, although unrecorded immune exposures were likely present. The donor was CMV seropositive and belonged to the group of 250 to 300 seropositive cohort members. A peripheral blood sample was collected from each donor, and TCR beta sequencing was performed on peripheral blood mononuclear cells. Genomic DNA extraction from the blood cell samples was performed with the Qiagen DNeasy Blood Extraction Kit. Paper-wide results and their limitations: HLA typing was unavailable for some donors at each locus, so association tests used only the typed subset. V-gene and J-gene trimming of TCR beta chains was associated with a missense DCLRE1C variant in a later genetic analysis, and the association was replicated in an independent cohort. A further reported finding was that TCR beta sequences accurately predicted the HLA-A and HLA-B alleles for most subjects in the first cohort. The 87-base-pair reads could not distinguish some IMGT-functional V segments, including TRBV6-2 and TRBV6-3, so those segments were excluded. The earlier analysis of some 560 of the donors excluded roughly 17 rarely observed V segments, including chromosome 9 orphons, because counts were too low. In a later analysis, TCR association rates were found to vary across HLA loci, with the most associated TCRs seen for DRB1 alleles and the fewest for HLA-C alleles. Assigning TCR associations to individual alleles was difficult when HLA alleles, especially DR and DQ, strongly co-occurred. Cytomegalovirus status was reported to be diagnosed by the classifier with high specificity and sensitivity in both the original and validation cohorts. This cohort had only TCR beta chains sequenced, and the lack of alpha or paired-chain data limited which features could be detected. A few of the identified cytomegalovirus-associated TCR beta chains were confirmed in vitro to be specific for cytomegalovirus antigens. In a later genetic analysis, fewer N-insertions in productive TCRs were reported among donors in an Asian-associated ancestry cluster than the 666-donor mean. In a later analysis, HLA-associated TCR beta chains were found to be more clonally expanded and to have lower generation probabilities than equally common non-associated chains. It was suggested by the authors that the approach could potentially be generalized to other disease states and immunological phenotypes. A group of highly shared sequence variants was considered likely to be a technical artifact of the sequencing pipeline. According to a later analysis, parvovirus B19, influenza, CMV and Epstein-Barr virus appeared linked to several top co-occurrence clusters. A later analysis found that most CMV-associated TCR beta chains appeared HLA-restricted, with HLA associations seemingly driven largely by CMV exposure. Most TCR sequences were seen in very few donors, while some public TCRs were found in many individuals. The only immune exposure information available for the cohort was CMV serostatus. A later analysis associated about 17,000 TCR beta sequences with specific HLA alleles at a false discovery rate of 0.05. Roughly uniform sequencing depth across donors was assumed in presence/absence analyses, although this assumption may not hold. Correlated functional status among segregating V segments might reflect linkage disequilibrium, but an unknown experimental factor could not be ruled out. Broadly in line with IMGT annotations, most TCR beta V segments showed up in productive rearrangements about 90% or about 30% of the time in an earlier analysis of 450 to 600 of the donors. In the study, about 150 TCR beta chains were listed as associated with cytomegalovirus.

Comments on this clone: The clone's antigen remains unknown. No clone much larger than this one lies a single base away; base qualities are absent.

Including cysteine and phenylalanine, the CDR3 has 14 amino acids. The retained sequence is limited to the CDR3, 42 bases, with the frame set at the first base. V lost 4 bases and J lost 8 bases, and the count of bases not matched to a germline gene is 6. Based on the germline V gene, the CDR1 and CDR2 sequences are SGHRS and YFSETQ. Library method: the immunoSEQ multiplex PCR assay. For the multiplex PCR, a mixture combining 60 forward primers for TCR Vbeta segments and 13 reverse primers for TCR Jbeta segments was used. The CDR3 region of rearranged TCR beta genes was amplified from genomic DNA with a multiplex PCR assay. The amplified TCR beta libraries were sequenced on the Illumina HiSeq System as 87-base-pair reads. As for the authors' bioinformatics: A later analysis tallied roughly 76 million unique TCR beta chains across the 610 or so repertoires, and around 10 million of those chains were shared by two or more donors. A nearest-neighbor algorithm error-corrected the raw reads and collapsed the reads into unique sequences, merging closely related sequences to remove PCR and sequencing errors. V, D and J gene segments were assigned by aligning CDR3 sequences to IMGT reference sequences. For a sequence to be retained, at least a six-nucleotide match to both a V gene segment and a J gene segment was required. A rearrangement was called productive if the CDR3 had no stop codons and remained in frame with V and J, and every other rearrangement was called non-productive. Following IMGT convention, CDR3 was defined as the stretch from the second conserved V-encoded cysteine up to the conserved J-encoded phenylalanine. In an earlier analysis of more than 550 of the donors, sequences lacking an unambiguous match to a single V gene segment were excluded. An earlier analysis of several hundred of the donors called V segments functional above 56.7% productive rearrangements and segregating when the between-donor standard deviation exceeded 5%. A statistical classification framework was developed to diagnose cytomegalovirus status using the catalog of TCR beta chain sequences. In a later analysis, V and J genes were assigned by comparing TCR nucleotide sequences against IMGT/GENE-DB human TR gene sequences. A later analysis assigned CDR3 sequences and most-parsimonious VDJ recombination scenarios with the TCRdist pipeline. In a later analysis, each TCR beta chain was defined by its CDR3 amino acid sequence together with its V-gene family, and reads without a unique V-gene family were excluded. To address suspected cross-contamination and a sequencing artifact, a later analysis removed around 600 highly shared, low-generation-probability nucleotide sequences. In a later analysis, a clonal expansion index for each public chain was calculated from normalized within-repertoire ranks of inferred template counts. Generation probabilities in a later analysis came from a VDJ recombination model fitted to out-of-frame rearrangements, and those results were checked against IGoR. A later analysis scored TCR-TCR, TCR-HLA and TCR-CMV co-occurrence with hypergeometric tests, applying a repertoire-size bias correction to TCR pairs. False discovery rates were estimated in a later analysis by permuting HLA or CMV assignments 20 times. A later analysis grouped co-occurring TCRs with DBSCAN, adding TCRdist sequence similarity when clustering within HLA-allele-positive subsets. For co-occurrence clustering, repertoires with fewer than 30,000 or more than 120,000 public chains were excluded, along with 4 to 6 repertoires with anomalous nucleotide sharing. Entries here come from immuneACCESS through TCRdb and include only in-frame sequences with V and J called. Some clones fail to appear in such tables; in the studies checked, an unresolved V gene covers under half of the shortfall, and the cause of the remainder is unknown. The V and J calls and the clone size are those of that table, but D and trimming were determined from the DNA. This sample is represented by 150,000 to 200,000 clones; 70% to 90% of them were singletons. Around 2% of the sample is taken by the ten largest.

The origin of this receptor is a woman aged 18-29 years in good health and CMV-seropositive. Material for sequencing was PBMCs. The sequence links TRBV5-1 to TRBJ2-1; TRBD1 lines up with 10 middle nucleotides. The CDR3 amino acid sequence is: CASSIGTGVHEQFF. The DNA sequence is TGCGCCAGCAGCATAGGGACAGGGGTCCATGAGCAGTTCTTC.